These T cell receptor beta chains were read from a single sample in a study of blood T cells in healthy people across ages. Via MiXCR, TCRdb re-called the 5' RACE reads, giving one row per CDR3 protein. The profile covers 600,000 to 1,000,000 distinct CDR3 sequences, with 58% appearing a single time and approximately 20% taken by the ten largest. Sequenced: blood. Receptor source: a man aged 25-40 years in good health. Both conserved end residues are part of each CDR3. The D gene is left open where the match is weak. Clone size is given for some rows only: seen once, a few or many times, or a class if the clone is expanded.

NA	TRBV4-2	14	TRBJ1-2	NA	TGTGCCAGCAGCCAACGGGCAGGGTTGGATGGCTACACCTTC	CASSQRAGLDGYTF
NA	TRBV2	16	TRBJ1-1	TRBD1	TGTGCCAGCAGTAACAGGGGGCAAACGATAAACACTGAAGCTTTCTTT	CASSNRGQTINTEAFF
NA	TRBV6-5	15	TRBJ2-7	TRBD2	TGTGCCAGCAGTTACGTACTGGGAGGGCCGTACGAGCAGTACTTC	CASSYVLGGPYEQYF
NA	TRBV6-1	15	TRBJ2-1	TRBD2	TGTGCCAGCAGTGAATCGGAGCGGGAGTTCGATGAGCAGTTCTTC	CASSESEREFDEQFF
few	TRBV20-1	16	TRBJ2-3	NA	TGCAGTGCTAGAGATGGGACACGGAGGATCACAGATACGCAGTATTTT	CSARDGTRRITDTQYF
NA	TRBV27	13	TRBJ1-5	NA	TGTGCCAGCGCTACAGGGTCGTTTCAGCCCCAGCATTTT	CASATGSFQPQHF
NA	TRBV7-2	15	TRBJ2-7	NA	TGTGCCAGCAGCTTAAGGGCCAGGGTTGGCTACGAGCAGTACTTC	CASSLRARVGYEQYF
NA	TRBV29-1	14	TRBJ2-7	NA	TGCAGCGTCGATAGCGGCAGGAGCTCCTACGAGCAGTACTTC	CSVDSGRSSYEQYF
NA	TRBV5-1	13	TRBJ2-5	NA	TGCGCCAGCCACGCAGACCTCCTGGAGACCCAGTACTTC	CASHADLLETQYF
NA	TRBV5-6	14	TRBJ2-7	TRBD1	TGTGCCAGCAGCTTGGGGACAGGGTGGCACGAGCAGTACTTC	CASSLGTGWHEQYF
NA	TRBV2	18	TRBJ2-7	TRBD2	TGTGCCAGCAGGCCGGGACTAGCGGGGGGTTCCTCCTACAATGAGCAGTACTTC	CASRPGLAGGSSYNEQYF
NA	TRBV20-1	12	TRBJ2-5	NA	TGCAGTGCCCAGAAGGAGTACAATAAGCAGTACTTC	CSAQKEYNKQYF
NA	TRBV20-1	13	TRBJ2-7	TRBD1	TGCAGTGCTTTCGGACAGGCGACCTACGAGCAGTACTTC	CSAFGQATYEQYF
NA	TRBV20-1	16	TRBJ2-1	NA	TGCAGTGCTAGAGATTTTCGACAGGGCAGGGGGGATGAGCAGTTCTTC	CSARDFRQGRGDEQFF
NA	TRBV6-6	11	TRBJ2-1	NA	TGTGCCACCAGGAGGGGAGCTGAGCAGTTCTTC	CATRRGAEQFF
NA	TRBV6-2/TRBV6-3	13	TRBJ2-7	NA	TGTGCCAGCAGTGACGGCAGTGACTACGAGCAGTACTTC	CASSDGSDYEQYF
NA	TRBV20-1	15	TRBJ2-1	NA	TGCAGTGCTAGTCTATCCCGGGTTCCCTACAGTGAGCAGTTCTTC	CSASLSRVPYSEQFF
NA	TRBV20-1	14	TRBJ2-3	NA	TGCAGTGCTAGAGCGCCGGGGATTGCAGATACGCAGTATTTT	CSARAPGIADTQYF
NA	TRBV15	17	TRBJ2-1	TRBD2	TGTGCCACCAGCAGAGACATGCCCGGGGGGGCATACAATGAGCAGTTCTTC	CATSRDMPGGAYNEQFF
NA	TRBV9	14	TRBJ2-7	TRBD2	TGTGCCAGCAGCGGGACTAGCGGGAGCCACGAGCAGTACTTC	CASSGTSGSHEQYF
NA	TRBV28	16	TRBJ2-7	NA	TGTGCCAGCAGTTCCCCTGTGATAGAGGGGAGTGACGAGCAGTACTTC	CASSSPVIEGSDEQYF
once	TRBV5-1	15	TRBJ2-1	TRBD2	TGCGCCAGCAGCTGGCGACTAGCCGCGGACAATGAGCAGTTCTTC	CASSWRLAADNEQFF